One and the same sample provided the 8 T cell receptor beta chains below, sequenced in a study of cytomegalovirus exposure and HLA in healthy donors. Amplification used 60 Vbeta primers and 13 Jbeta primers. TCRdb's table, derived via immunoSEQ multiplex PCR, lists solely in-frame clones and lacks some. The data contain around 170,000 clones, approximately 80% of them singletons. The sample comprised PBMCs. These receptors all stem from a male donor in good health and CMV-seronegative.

The CDR3 DNA follows: TGTGCCAGCGCCAGACAGGGGAACACTGAAGCTTTCTTT. It yields the protein CASARQGNTEAFF. The chain links TRBV28 to TRBJ1-1; 7 bases agree with TRBD1. Germline values: CDR1 MDHEN, CDR2 SYDVKM. The trim removed 8 bases at V and 1 base at J, leaving 4 bases unmatched. The CDR3 consists of 13 residues.

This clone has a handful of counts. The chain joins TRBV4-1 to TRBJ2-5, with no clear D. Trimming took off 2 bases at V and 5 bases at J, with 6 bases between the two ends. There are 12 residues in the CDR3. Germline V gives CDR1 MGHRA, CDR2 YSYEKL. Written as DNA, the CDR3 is TGCGCCAGCAGCCAAACCGGGGAGACCCAGTACTTC. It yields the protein CASSQTGETQYF.

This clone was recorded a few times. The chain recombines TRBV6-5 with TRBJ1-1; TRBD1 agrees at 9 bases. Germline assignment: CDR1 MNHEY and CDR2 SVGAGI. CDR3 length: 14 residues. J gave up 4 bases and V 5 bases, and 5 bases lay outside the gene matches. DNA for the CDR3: TGTGCCAGCAGTAAATTACAGGGGGCCACTGAAGCTTTCTTT. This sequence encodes CASSKLQGATEAFF.

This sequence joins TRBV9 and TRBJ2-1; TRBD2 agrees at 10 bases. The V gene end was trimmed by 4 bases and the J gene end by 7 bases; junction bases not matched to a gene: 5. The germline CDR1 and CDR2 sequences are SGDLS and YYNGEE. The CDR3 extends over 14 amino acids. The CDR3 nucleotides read TGTGCCAGCAGCTTTGGACTAGCGGTTAATGAGCAGTTCTTC. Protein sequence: CASSFGLAVNEQFF.

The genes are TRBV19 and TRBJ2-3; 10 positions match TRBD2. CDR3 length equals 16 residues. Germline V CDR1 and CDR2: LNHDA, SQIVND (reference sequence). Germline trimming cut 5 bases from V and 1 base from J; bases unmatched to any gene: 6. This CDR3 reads CASSRRTSGRTDTQYF. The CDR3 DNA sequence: TGTGCCAGTAGTCGCCGGACTAGCGGACGCACAGATACGCAGTATTTT.

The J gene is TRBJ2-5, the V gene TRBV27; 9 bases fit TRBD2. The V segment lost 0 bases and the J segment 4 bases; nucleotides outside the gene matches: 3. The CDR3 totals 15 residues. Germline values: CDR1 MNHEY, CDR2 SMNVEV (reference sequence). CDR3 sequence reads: CASSLSGGGAETQYF. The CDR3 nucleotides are TGTGCCAGCAGTTTATCCGGCGGGGGGGCAGAGACCCAGTACTTC.

The CDR3 DNA follows: TGTGCCAGCATGGGTAGCGGGGTCACCGGGGAGCTGTTTTTT. Its protein product is CASMGSGVTGELFF. The chain is built from TRBV28 and TRBJ2-2; 8 bases are a match to TRBD2. Trimming cost V 7 bases and J 4 bases; bases outside gene matches: 5. Germline CDR1 is MDHEN and CDR2 is SYDVKM. This CDR3 is 14 amino acids long. Drawing the rest from reference TRBV28 and TRBJ2-2, the complete variable domain is DVKVTQSSRYLVKRTGEKVFLECVQDMDHENMFWYRQDPGLGLRLIYFSYDVKMKEKGDIPEGYSVSREKKERFSLILESASTNQTSMYLCASMGSGVTGELFFGEGSRLTVL.

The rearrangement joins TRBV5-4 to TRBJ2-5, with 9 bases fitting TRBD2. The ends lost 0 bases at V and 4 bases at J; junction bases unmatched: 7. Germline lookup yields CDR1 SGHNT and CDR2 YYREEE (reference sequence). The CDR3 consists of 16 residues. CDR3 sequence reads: CASSLEVAGGRETQYF. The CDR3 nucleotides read TGTGCCAGCAGCTTGGAGGTGGCGGGGGGGCGAGAGACCCAGTACTTC.